This T cell receptor beta chain derives from a study of response to subunit inactivated influenza vaccine. TCRdb reprocessed the RT-PCR reads via MiXCR and lists one record per CDR3 protein. The sample lists hundreds of thousands of distinct CDR3 sequences, roughly 14% occurring once. The CDR3 has 15 amino acids. CDR1 SNHLY and CDR2 FYNNEI come from the germline V gene. Losses at the gene ends were 4 bases for V and 2 bases for J; bases not matched to a gene: 5. Source: PBMCs from blood, taken roughly 15 days before vaccination. This chain links TRBV2 with TRBJ2-1; TRBD1 aligns across 7 bases. The source of this sequence is a man aged 45-65 years who received an inactivated influenza vaccine. DNA for the CDR3: TGTGCCAGCAGTGCTTGGGACAGAACCTACAATGAGCAGTTCTTC. It codes for CASSAWDRTYNEQFF.